This T cell receptor beta chain emerged from a study of cytomegalovirus exposure and HLA in healthy donors. Primers for the PCR totalled 60 Vbeta and 13 Jbeta. Clones were read by immunoSEQ multiplex PCR, and TCRdb kept only the in-frame ones, dropping some. The sample features about 110,000 clones, with roughly 6.6% in its top ten. In regard to this clone: Its specificity is unknown.

This CDR3 contains 13 residues. Germline loops: CDR1 SEHNR, CDR2 FQNEAQ (reference sequence). Trimming shortened V by 7 bases and J by 4 bases, and 13 bases separated the two germline ends. Overall study results and limits: Sequencing had likely introduced a cluster of highly shared sequence variants as an artifact. Earlier analysis looked at TCR beta V segments, and most were productive about 90% or about 30% of the time.

Source material: PBMCs. The rearrangement uses TRBV7-9 and TRBJ1-2; perhaps TRBD1 as D (5 bases). This clonotype originated in a man in his forties in good health and CMV-seropositive. The CDR3 sequence is CASTEYQGYGYTF. The CDR3 DNA reads as TGTGCCAGCACCGAATATCAGGGCTATGGCTACACCTTC.